The rows below give T cell receptor beta chains drawn from one sample of a study of cytomegalovirus exposure and HLA in healthy donors. The assay was immunoSEQ multiplex PCR, and TCRdb's table has in-frame clones only and misses some. The sample consists of roughly 100,000 clones, 77% of them appearing once. Sequenced sample: PBMCs. The receptors originated from a male donor in good health and CMV-seropositive. Each CDR3 is given with its conserved first and last residue. The D gene is left open where the match is weak. Clone size, where shown, is once, few, many, or a class for clones that have expanded.

V,D,J,size,CDR3,DNA
TRBV6-1,NA,TRBJ2-7,once,CASNLDRRSYEQYF,TGTGCCAGCAACCTGGACAGAAGATCCTACGAGCAGTACTTC
TRBV7-8,NA,TRBJ2-1,few,CASSDRVGGRSNNEQFF,TGTGCCAGCAGCGATAGGGTAGGTGGGAGGAGCAACAATGAGCAGTTCTTC
TRBV11-2,NA,TRBJ2-5,NA,CASSRSGGGSVEQYF,TGTGCCAGCAGCCGTTCTGGTGGGGGCAGTGTGGAGCAGTACTTC
TRBV7-9,TRBD1,TRBJ1-3,NA,CASSLSGGAEGNTIYF,TGTGCCAGCAGCTTATCAGGGGGCGCGGAGGGAAACACCATATATTTT
TRBV7-3,TRBD2,TRBJ2-7,NA,CASSLGLAASYEQYF,TGTGCCAGCAGCTTAGGGCTAGCGGCCTCCTACGAGCAGTACTTC
TRBV4-1,TRBD1,TRBJ1-3,NA,CASSPWDRRSGNTIYF,TGCGCCAGCAGCCCTTGGGACAGGCGATCTGGAAACACCATATATTTT
TRBV5-5,NA,TRBJ2-7,NA,CASSLDGSYEQYF,TGTGCCAGCAGCTTGGATGGGAGCTACGAGCAGTACTTC
TRBV7-9,TRBD1,TRBJ1-2,NA,CASSSSTGGVGYTF,TGTGCCAGCAGCTCTTCGACAGGGGGAGTTGGCTACACCTTC
TRBV29-1,TRBD2,TRBJ2-3,once,CSGGGGRTDTQYF,TGCAGCGGCGGTGGCGGGAGGACAGATACGCAGTATTTT
TRBV7-9,NA,TRBJ2-5,NA,CASSLAGQTQYF,TGTGCCAGCAGCTTAGCGGGACAAACCCAGTACTTC
TRBV28,NA,TRBJ2-7,NA,CASSSQVTGEQYF,TGTGCCAGCAGTTCTCAGGTCACCGGCGAGCAGTACTTC
TRBV6-1,NA,TRBJ1-1,NA,CASSSFVNTEAFF,TGTGCCAGCAGTTCGTTCGTGAACACTGAAGCTTTCTTT
TRBV29-1,TRBD2,TRBJ2-1,NA,CSFPAGDEQFF,TGCAGCTTCCCTGCGGGGGATGAGCAGTTCTTC
TRBV28,NA,TRBJ2-7,few,CASSSRTAPYEQYF,TGTGCCAGCAGTTCTAGGACAGCCCCCTACGAGCAGTACTTC
TRBV5-1,NA,TRBJ1-2,NA,CASSLRRGEEGYTF,TGCGCCAGCAGCTTGCGAAGGGGCGAAGAGGGCTACACCTTC
TRBV7-2,NA,TRBJ2-6,few,CASSLEVRAGANVLTF,TGTGCCAGCAGCTTAGAGGTCAGGGCTGGGGCCAACGTCCTGACTTTC
TRBV4-3,NA,TRBJ1-5,NA,CASSEMLQGRGRHF,TGCGCCAGCAGCGAAATGCTACAGGGCAGAGGCCGGCATTTT
TRBV5-1,NA,TRBJ2-5,NA,CASSLAQQETQYF,TGCGCCAGCAGCTTGGCACAGCAAGAGACCCAGTACTTC
TRBV19,TRBD2,TRBJ2-7,once,CASSLGLAVYEQYF,TGTGCCAGTAGCCTGGGACTAGCGGTCTACGAGCAGTACTTC
TRBV27,TRBD2,TRBJ2-1,NA,CASSLLWTSGTLYNEQFF,TGTGCCAGCAGTTTACTATGGACTAGCGGGACCCTCTACAATGAGCAGTTCTTC
TRBV27,TRBD2,TRBJ2-7,NA,CASSTSGSYEQYF,TGTGCCAGCAGCACTAGCGGGAGCTACGAGCAGTACTTC
TRBV27,TRBD2,TRBJ2-5,NA,CASRSRGVRETQYF,TGTGCCAGCAGATCCCGGGGGGTTAGGGAGACCCAGTACTTC
TRBV7-9,NA,TRBJ2-2,NA,CASSLAIGGNTGELFF,TGTGCCAGCAGCTTAGCAATCGGGGGGAACACCGGGGAGCTGTTTTTT
TRBV6-6,TRBD1,TRBJ1-2,NA,CASIGTGTNYGYTF,TGTGCCAGCATTGGGACAGGGACCAACTATGGCTACACCTTC
TRBV28,NA,TRBJ2-1,NA,CASYLAGDPNEQFF,TGTGCCAGCTATTTGGCCGGGGATCCCAATGAGCAGTTCTTC
TRBV7-9,TRBD1,TRBJ1-1,NA,CASSTGQGGTEAFF,TGTGCCAGCAGCACCGGACAGGGGGGAACTGAAGCTTTCTTT
TRBV19,NA,TRBJ2-5,NA,CASSITPRPGAQYF,TGTGCCAGTAGTATAACCCCACGCCCGGGGGCCCAGTACTTC
TRBV7-2,TRBD1,TRBJ2-4,NA,CASSVPQGSNIQYF,TGTGCCAGCAGCGTCCCACAGGGGAGTAACATTCAGTACTTC
TRBV28,NA,TRBJ2-5,NA,CASSIQGTIQGWTQYF,TGTGCCAGCAGTATTCAGGGGACCATTCAGGGGTGGACCCAGTACTTC
TRBV6-5,NA,TRBJ2-3,NA,CASSYLGQPLHF,TGTGCCAGCAGTTACTTAGGACAGCCACTACATTTT
TRBV7-9,TRBD1,TRBJ1-5,NA,CASTYSWGTGPYSNQPQHF,TGTGCCAGCACCTATAGTTGGGGGACAGGGCCATATAGCAATCAGCCCCAGCATTTT
TRBV14,NA,TRBJ2-3,NA,CASSPRAARGTQYF,TGTGCCAGCAGTCCTCGGGCGGCCAGGGGTACGCAGTATTTT
TRBV5-6,NA,TRBJ2-7,NA,CASSFGTGHLNEQYF,TGTGCCAGCAGCTTTGGTACAGGGCACCTCAACGAGCAGTACTTC
TRBV19,NA,TRBJ2-5,few,CASSPGKETQYF,TGTGCCAGTAGCCCGGGGAAAGAGACCCAGTACTTC
TRBV10-3,NA,TRBJ2-3,NA,CAIMDSASTDTQYF,TGTGCCATCATGGACAGCGCTAGCACAGATACGCAGTATTTT
TRBV6-5,NA,TRBJ1-1,NA,CASSYSGGNTEAFF,TGTGCCAGCAGCTACTCGGGGGGGAACACTGAAGCTTTCTTT
TRBV14,TRBD2,TRBJ2-7,NA,CASSRRLAGSEQYF,TGTGCCAGCAGCCGCCGACTAGCGGGAAGTGAGCAGTACTTC
TRBV28,NA,TRBJ2-2,NA,CASSFGGRDTGELFF,TGTGCCAGCAGTTTCGGGGGGCGGGACACCGGGGAGCTGTTTTTT
TRBV6-1,NA,TRBJ1-6,once,CASIRGAGSDSPLHF,TGTGCCAGCATCCGGGGGGCGGGTTCTGATTCACCCCTCCACTTT
TRBV2,NA,TRBJ1-5,few,CASTTTGRDQPQHF,TGTGCCAGCACCACAACTGGCAGGGATCAGCCCCAGCATTTT
TRBV19,NA,TRBJ1-1,NA,CASLPRENTEAFF,TGTGCCAGCCTCCCCCGGGAGAACACTGAAGCTTTCTTT
TRBV27,TRBD1,TRBJ2-2,NA,CASSFRLEVKRDRSGELFF,TGTGCCAGCAGTTTTCGTCTGGAGGTCAAAAGGGACAGATCCGGGGAGCTGTTTTTT
TRBV7-3,NA,TRBJ2-6,NA,CASSLSQTRHDGANVLTF,TGTGCCAGCAGCTTATCCCAAACCCGACATGACGGGGCCAACGTCCTGACTTTC
TRBV27,TRBD1,TRBJ1-4,NA,CASSIQGVGEKLFF,TGTGCCAGCAGTATACAGGGGGTGGGCGAAAAACTGTTTTTT
TRBV5-1,NA,TRBJ2-3,NA,CASSSSWSGGEKDTQYF,TGCGCCAGCAGCTCTTCGTGGTCTGGAGGGGAGAAGGATACGCAGTATTTT
TRBV2,NA,TRBJ2-1,NA,CASMEGTLDEQFF,TGTGCCAGCATGGAGGGGACTCTCGATGAGCAGTTCTTC
TRBV11-2,NA,TRBJ1-6,NA,CASSSRTADSPLHF,TGTGCCAGCAGCTCCCGGACAGCTGATTCACCCCTCCACTTT
TRBV30,NA,TRBJ1-5,NA,CAYSWGVDQPQHF,TGTGCCTACAGCTGGGGGGTTGATCAGCCCCAGCATTTT
TRBV2,TRBD1,TRBJ1-5,few,CASSGDRANQPQHF,TGTGCCAGCAGTGGGGACAGGGCCAATCAGCCCCAGCATTTT
TRBV25-1,TRBD1,TRBJ2-2,NA,CASSEFRTGGNTGELFF,TGTGCCAGCAGTGAATTCCGGACAGGGGGCAACACCGGGGAGCTGTTTTTT
TRBV11-3,NA,TRBJ2-5,once,CASSLGQGYETQYF,TGTGCCAGCAGCTTGGGGCAGGGTTACGAGACCCAGTACTTC
TRBV4-1,TRBD2,TRBJ2-7,NA,CASSLHFETSGRWNLEQYF,TGCGCCAGCAGCCTACACTTCGAGACTAGCGGGAGGTGGAACCTCGAGCAGTACTTC
TRBV19,TRBD2,TRBJ2-1,NA,CASSKLTSGRGNEQFF,TGTGCCAGTAGTAAATTGACTAGCGGGAGGGGGAATGAGCAGTTCTTC
TRBV5-1,TRBD1,TRBJ1-1,NA,CASSLERQGAEAFF,TGCGCCAGCAGCTTGGAGCGACAGGGGGCTGAAGCTTTCTTT
TRBV18,NA,TRBJ1-3,NA,CASSPAAGFSGNTIYF,TGTGCCAGCTCACCAGCAGCAGGGTTCTCTGGAAACACCATATATTTT
TRBV7-2,TRBD1,TRBJ1-2,NA,CASRPGGGQGMRGYTF,TGTGCCAGCAGGCCAGGAGGGGGACAGGGTATGAGAGGCTACACCTTC